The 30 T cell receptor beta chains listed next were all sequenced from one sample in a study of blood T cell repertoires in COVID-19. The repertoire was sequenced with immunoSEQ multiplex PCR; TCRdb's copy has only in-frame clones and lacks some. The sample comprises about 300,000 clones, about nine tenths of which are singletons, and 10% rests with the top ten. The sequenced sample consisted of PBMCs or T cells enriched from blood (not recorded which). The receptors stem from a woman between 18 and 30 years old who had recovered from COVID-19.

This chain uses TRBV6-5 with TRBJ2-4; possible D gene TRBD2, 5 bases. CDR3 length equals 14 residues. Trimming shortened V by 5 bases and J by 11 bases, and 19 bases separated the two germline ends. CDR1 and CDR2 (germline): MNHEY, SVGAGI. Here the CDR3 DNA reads TGTGCCAGCAGTCCGCGGGCGGGCGTTGGCCTTCAGTACTTC. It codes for CASSPRAGVGLQYF.

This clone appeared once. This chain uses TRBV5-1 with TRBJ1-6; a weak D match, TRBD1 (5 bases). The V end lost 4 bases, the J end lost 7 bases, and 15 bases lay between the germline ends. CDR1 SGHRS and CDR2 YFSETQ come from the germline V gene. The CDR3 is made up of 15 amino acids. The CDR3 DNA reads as TGCGCCAGCAGCCTGGATGGGGGGTCCAATTCACCCCTCCACTTT. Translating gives CASSLDGGSNSPLHF.

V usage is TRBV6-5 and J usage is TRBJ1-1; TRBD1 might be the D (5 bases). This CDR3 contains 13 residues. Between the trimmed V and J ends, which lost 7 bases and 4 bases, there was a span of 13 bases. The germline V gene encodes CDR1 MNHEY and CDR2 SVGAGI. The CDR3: CASNTGTGTEAFF. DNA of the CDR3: TGTGCCAGCAACACAGGAACGGGCACTGAAGCTTTCTTT.

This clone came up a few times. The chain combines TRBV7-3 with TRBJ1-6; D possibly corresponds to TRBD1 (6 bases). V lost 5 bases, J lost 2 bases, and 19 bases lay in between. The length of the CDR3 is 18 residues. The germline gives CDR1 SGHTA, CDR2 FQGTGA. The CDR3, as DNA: TGTGCCAGCAGCCACAACCCTCGCAGGGGAACCTATAATTCACCCCTCCACTTT. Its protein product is CASSHNPRRGTYNSPLHF. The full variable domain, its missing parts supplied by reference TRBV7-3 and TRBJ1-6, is GAGVSQTPSNKVTEKGKYVELRCDPISGHTALYWYRQSLGQGPEFLIYFQGTGAADDSGLPNDRFFAVRPEGSVSTLKIQRTERGDSAVYLCASSHNPRRGTYNSPLHFGNGTRLTVT.

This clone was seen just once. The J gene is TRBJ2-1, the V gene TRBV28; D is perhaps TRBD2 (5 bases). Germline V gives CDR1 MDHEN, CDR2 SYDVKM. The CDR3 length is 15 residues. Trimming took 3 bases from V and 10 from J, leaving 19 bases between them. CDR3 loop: CASSLAGLVVGEQFF. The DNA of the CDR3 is TGTGCCAGCAGTTTGGCCGGACTGGTGGTTGGCGAGCAGTTCTTC.

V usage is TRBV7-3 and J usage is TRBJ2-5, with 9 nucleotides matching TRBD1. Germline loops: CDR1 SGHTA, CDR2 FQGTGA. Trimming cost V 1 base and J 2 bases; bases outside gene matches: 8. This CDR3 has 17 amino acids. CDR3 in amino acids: CASSLNSGQGFQETQYF. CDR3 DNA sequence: TGTGCCAGCAGCTTAAACTCGGGACAGGGTTTTCAAGAGACCCAGTACTTC.

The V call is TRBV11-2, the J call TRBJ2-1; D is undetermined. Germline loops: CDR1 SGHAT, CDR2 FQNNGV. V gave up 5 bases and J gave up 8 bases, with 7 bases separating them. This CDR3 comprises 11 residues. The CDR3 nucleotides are TGTGCCAGCAGCCCATCCCATGAGCAGTTCTTC. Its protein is CASSPSHEQFF.

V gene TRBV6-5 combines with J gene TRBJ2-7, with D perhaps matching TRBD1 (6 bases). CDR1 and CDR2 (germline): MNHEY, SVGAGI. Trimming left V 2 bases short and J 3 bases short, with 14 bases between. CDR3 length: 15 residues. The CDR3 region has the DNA TGTGCCAGCAGTTACACGCTTGCCAGGGGCTACGAGCAGTACTTC. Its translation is CASSYTLARGYEQYF.

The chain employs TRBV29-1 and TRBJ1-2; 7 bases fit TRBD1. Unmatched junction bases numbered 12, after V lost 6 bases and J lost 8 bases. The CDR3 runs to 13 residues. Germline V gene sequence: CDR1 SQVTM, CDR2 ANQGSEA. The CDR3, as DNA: TGCAGCGTACACACAGGGACAGTCGACGGCTACACCTTC. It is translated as CSVHTGTVDGYTF.

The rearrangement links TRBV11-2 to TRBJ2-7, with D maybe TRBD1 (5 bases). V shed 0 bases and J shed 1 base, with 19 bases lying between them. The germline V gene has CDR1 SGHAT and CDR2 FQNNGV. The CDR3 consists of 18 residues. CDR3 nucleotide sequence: TGTGCCAGCAGCTTAGAAGCAGGGCGTGGGTCCTTATCCTACGAGCAGTACTTC. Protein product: CASSLEAGRGSLSYEQYF.

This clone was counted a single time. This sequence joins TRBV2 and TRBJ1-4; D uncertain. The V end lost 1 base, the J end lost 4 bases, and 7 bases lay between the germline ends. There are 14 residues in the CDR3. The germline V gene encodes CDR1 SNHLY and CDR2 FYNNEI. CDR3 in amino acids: CASSEGSRNEKLFF. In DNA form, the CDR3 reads TGTGCCAGCAGTGAAGGGAGCCGTAATGAAAAACTGTTTTTT.

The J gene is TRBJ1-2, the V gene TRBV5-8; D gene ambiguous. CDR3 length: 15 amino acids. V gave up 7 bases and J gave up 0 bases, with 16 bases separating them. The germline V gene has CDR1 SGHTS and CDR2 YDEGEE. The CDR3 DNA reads TGTGCCAGCCCCAACCAAGGGAGAGCTAACTATGGCTACACCTTC. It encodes CASPNQGRANYGYTF.

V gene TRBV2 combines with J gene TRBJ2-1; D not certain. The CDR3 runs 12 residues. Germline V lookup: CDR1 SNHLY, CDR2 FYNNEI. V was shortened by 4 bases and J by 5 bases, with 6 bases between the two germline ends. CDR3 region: CASSGSHNEQFF. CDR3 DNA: TGTGCCAGCAGTGGGAGCCACAATGAGCAGTTCTTC.

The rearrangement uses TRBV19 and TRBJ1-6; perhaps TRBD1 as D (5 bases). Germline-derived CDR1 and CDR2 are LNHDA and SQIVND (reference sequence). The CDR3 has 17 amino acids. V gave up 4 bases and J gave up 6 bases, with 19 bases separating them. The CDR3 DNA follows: TGTGCCAGTAGTAAATGGTCCGGGGGAGTCGGTAATTCACCCCTCCACTTT. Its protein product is CASSKWSGGVGNSPLHF.

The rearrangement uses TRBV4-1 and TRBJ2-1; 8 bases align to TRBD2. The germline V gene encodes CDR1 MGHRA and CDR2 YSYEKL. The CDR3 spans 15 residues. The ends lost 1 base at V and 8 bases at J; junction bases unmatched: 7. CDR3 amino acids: CASSQGFGLADEQFF. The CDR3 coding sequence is TGCGCCAGCAGCCAAGGGTTCGGACTAGCAGATGAGCAGTTCTTC.

CDR3 nucleotide sequence: TGTGCCAGCAGCCAAGATACTGGGCTAGCGGGCTCCGAGCAGTTCTTC. Translating gives CASSQDTGLAGSEQFF. V is TRBV4-2 and J is TRBJ2-1; 8 bases map to TRBD2. CDR3 size: 16 residues. Germline CDR1 LGHNA, CDR2 YNFKEQ. With 0 bases clipped from V and 10 bases from J, the junction kept 11 bases outside the gene matches.

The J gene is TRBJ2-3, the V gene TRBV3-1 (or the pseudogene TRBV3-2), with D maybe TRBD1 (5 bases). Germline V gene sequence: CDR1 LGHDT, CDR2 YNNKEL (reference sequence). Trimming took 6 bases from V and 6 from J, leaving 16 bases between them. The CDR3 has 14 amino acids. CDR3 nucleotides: TGTGCCAGCAGGGACAACGGCGGCCTCGATACGCAGTATTTT. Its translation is CASRDNGGLDTQYF.

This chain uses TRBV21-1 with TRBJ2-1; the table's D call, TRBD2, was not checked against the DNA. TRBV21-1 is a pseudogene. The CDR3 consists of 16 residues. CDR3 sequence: CASSKPLGDGREKEFF. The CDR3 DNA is TGTGCCAGCAGCAAACCCCTGGGAGATGGGCGGGAGAAGGAGTTCTTC.

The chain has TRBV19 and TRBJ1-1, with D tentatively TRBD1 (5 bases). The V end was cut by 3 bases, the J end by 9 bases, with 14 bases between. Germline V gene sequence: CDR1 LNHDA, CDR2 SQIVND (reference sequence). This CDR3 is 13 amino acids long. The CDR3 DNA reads TGTGCCAGTAGTATTCGATCGGGACTTCAAGCTTTCTTT. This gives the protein CASSIRSGLQAFF.

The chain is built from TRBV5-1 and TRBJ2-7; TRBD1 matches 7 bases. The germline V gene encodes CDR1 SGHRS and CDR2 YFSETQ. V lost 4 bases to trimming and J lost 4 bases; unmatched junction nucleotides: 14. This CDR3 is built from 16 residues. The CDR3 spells CASSPVSLQGNYEQYF. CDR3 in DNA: TGCGCCAGCAGCCCGGTCTCCCTACAGGGGAATTACGAGCAGTACTTC.

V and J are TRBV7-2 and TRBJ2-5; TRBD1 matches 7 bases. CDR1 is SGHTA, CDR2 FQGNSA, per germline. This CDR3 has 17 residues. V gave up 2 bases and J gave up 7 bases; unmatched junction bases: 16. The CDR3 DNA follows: TGTGCCAGCAGCTTATATACCGGGACAGCAGTACTCGGGACCCAGTACTTC. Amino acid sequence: CASSLYTGTAVLGTQYF. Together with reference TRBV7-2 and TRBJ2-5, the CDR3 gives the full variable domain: GAGVSQSPSNKVTEKGKDVELRCDPISGHTALYWYRQSLGQGLEFLIYFQGNSAPDKSGLPSDRFSAERTGGSVSTLTIQRTQQEDSAVYLCASSLYTGTAVLGTQYFGPGTRLLVL.

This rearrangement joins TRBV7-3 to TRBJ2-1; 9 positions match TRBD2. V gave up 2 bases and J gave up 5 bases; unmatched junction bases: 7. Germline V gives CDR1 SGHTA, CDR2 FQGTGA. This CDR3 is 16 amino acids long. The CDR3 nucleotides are TGTGCCAGCAGCTTAGCACGGACTAGCGCCAACAATGAGCAGTTCTTC. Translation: CASSLARTSANNEQFF.

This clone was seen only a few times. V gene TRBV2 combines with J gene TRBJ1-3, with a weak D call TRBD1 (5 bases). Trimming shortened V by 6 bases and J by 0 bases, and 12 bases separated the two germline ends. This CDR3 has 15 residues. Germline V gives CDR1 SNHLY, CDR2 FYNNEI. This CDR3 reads CASSGTRSSGNTIYF. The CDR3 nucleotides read TGTGCCAGCAGCGGGACTAGGAGCTCTGGAAACACCATATATTTT.

The DNA of the CDR3 is TGCGCCAGCAGCTTGGAAAGGGGTACCGATGAGCAGTTCTTC. The encoded protein is CASSLERGTDEQFF. V usage is TRBV5-1 and J usage is TRBJ2-1, with D perhaps matching TRBD1 (5 bases). V was trimmed by 0 bases and J by 8 bases, leaving 12 bases between them. Germline V lookup: CDR1 SGHRS, CDR2 YFSETQ. This CDR3 comprises 14 residues.

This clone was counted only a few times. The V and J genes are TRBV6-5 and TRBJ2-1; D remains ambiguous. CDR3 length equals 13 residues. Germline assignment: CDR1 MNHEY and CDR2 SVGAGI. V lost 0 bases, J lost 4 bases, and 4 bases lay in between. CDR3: CASSYSRYNEQFF. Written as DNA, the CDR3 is TGTGCCAGCAGTTACTCGCGGTACAATGAGCAGTTCTTC.

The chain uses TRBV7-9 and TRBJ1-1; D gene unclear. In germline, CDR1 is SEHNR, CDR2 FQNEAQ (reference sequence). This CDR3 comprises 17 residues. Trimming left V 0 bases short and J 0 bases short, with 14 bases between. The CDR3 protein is CASSLAWAALMNTEAFF. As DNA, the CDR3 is TGTGCCAGCAGCTTAGCGTGGGCAGCCCTGATGAACACTGAAGCTTTCTTT. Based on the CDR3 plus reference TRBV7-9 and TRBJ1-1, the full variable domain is DTGVSQNPRHKITKRGQNVTFRCDPISEHNRLYWYRQTLGQGPEFLTYFQNEAQLEKSRLLSDRFSAERPKGSFSTLEIQRTEQGDSAMYLCASSLAWAALMNTEAFFGQGTRLTVV.

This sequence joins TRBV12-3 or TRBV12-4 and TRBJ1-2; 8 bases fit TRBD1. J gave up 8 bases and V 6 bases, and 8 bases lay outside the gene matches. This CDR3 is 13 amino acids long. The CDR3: CASRDRANGGYTF. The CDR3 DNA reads TGTGCCAGCAGGGACAGGGCTAACGGGGGCTACACCTTC.

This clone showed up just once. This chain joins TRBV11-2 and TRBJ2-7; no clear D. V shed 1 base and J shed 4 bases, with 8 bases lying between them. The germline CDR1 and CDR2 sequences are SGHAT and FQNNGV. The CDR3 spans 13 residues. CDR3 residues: CASSLALEYEQYF. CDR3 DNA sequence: TGTGCCAGCAGCTTAGCCCTAGAGTACGAGCAGTACTTC.

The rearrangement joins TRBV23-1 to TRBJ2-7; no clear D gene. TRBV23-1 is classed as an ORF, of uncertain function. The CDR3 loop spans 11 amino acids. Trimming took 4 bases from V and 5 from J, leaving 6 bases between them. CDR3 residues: CASSLLHEQYF. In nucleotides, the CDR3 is TGCGCCAGCAGTCTCCTCCACGAGCAGTACTTC.

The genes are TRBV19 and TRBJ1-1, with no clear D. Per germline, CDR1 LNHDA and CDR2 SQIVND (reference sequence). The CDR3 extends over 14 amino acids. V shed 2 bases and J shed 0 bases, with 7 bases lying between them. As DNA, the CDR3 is TGTGCCAGTAGTATATCACGAGTGAACACTGAAGCTTTCTTT. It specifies CASSISRVNTEAFF.